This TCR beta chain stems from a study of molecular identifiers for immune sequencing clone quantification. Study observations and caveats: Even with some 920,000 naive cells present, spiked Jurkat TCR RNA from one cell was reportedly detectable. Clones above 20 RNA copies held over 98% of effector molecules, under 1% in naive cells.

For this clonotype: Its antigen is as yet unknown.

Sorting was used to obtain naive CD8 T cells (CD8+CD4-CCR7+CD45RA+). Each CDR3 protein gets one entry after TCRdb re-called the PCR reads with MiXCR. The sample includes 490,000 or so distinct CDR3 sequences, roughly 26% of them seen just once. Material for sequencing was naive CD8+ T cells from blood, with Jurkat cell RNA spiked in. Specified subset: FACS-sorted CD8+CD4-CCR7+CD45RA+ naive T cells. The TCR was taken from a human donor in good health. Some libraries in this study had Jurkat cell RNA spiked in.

The CDR3: CASSLEGLIYEQYF. CDR3 DNA sequence: TGTGCCAGCAGCTTAGAGGGACTGATCTACGAGCAGTACTTC. The chain links TRBV13 to TRBJ2-7, with TRBD2 as a possible D gene (6 bases). There are 14 residues in the CDR3. Trimming shortened V by 1 base and J by 3 bases, and 10 bases separated the two germline ends. The germline gives CDR1 PRHDT, CDR2 FYEKMQ (reference sequence).